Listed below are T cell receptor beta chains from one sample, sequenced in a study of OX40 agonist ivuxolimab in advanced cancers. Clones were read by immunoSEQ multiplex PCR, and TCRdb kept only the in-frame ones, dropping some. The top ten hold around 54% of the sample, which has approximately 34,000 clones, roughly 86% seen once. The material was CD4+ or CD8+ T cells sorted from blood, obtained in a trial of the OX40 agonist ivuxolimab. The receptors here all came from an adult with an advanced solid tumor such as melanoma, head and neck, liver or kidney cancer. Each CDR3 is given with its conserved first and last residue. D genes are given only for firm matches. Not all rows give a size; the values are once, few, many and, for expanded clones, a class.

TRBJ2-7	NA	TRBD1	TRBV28	TGTGCCAGCAGCCGACAGGGGGCCTACGAGCAGTACTTC	CASSRQGAYEQYF
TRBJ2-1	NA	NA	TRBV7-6	TGTGCCAGCAGCTCGGCAGGGGACAATGAGCAGTTCTTC	CASSSAGDNEQFF
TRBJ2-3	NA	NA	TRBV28	TGTGCCAGCAGTTTCACGTGGGCTAGCGGCACAGATACGCAGTATTTT	CASSFTWASGTDTQYF
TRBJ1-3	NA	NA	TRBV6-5	TGTGCCAGCAGTTACGGAGGGTGGGGAAACACCATATATTTT	CASSYGGWGNTIYF
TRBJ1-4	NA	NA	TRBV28	TGTGCCAGCAGTTTACGTGTGCCAACTAATGAAAAACTGTTTTTT	CASSLRVPTNEKLFF
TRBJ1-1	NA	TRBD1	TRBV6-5	TGTGCCAGCAGTCGACAGGGGGCGAGCACTGAAGCTTTCTTT	CASSRQGASTEAFF
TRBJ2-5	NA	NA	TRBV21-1	TGTGCCAGCAGCTTGACAGGCGTTCAAGAGACCCAGTACTTC	CASSLTGVQETQYF
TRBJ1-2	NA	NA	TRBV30	TGTGCCTGGAGTGTACATGGGGGATCCGGCTACACCTTC	CAWSVHGGSGYTF
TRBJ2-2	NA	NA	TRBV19	TGTGCCAGTAGTTGGCAGGGGGGAGGAACCGGGGAGCTGTTTTTT	CASSWQGGGTGELFF
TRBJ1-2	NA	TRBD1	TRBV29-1	TGCAGCGTTGATAAGGGGGCAGGGGAGGGGTATGGCTACACCTTC	CSVDKGAGEGYGYTF
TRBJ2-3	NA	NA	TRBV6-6	TGTGCCAGCAGTTACTCCTCGGGAGATACGCAGTATTTT	CASSYSSGDTQYF
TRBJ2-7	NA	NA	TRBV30	TGTGCCTGGCAGGGGTCTCTAGGGGGATACGAGCAGTACTTC	CAWQGSLGGYEQYF
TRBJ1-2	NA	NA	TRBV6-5	TGTGCCACGAGGGCCATCTATGGCTACACCTTC	CATRAIYGYTF
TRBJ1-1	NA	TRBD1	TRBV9	TGTGCCAGCAGCGTAGTAGGGACAGGCGAAGCTTTCTTT	CASSVVGTGEAFF
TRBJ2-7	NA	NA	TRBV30	TGTGCCTGGACCGGGACTTTTCGCGAGCAGTACTTC	CAWTGTFREQYF
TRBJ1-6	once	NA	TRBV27	TGTGCCAGCAGTTTATCGAACGGGGCTACCTATAATTCACCCCTCCACTTT	CASSLSNGATYNSPLHF
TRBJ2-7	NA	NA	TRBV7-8	TGTGCCAGCAGCAAAGGGGACACCAACTACGAGCAGTACTTC	CASSKGDTNYEQYF
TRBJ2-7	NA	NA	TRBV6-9	TGTGCCAGCAGTTACGCCTCCTACGAGCAGTACTTC	CASSYASYEQYF
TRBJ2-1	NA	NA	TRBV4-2	TGTGCCAGCAGCCAAGAAGAAGCGGTAAGTGAGCAGTTCTTC	CASSQEEAVSEQFF
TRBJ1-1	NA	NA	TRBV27	TGTGCCAGCAGTTTAGTGGGGATCATGAACACTGAAGCTTTCTTT	CASSLVGIMNTEAFF
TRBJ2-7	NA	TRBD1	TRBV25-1	TGTGCCAGCAGTGACAGGGGGCTGTACGAGCAGTACTTC	CASSDRGLYEQYF
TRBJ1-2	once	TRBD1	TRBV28	TGTGCCAGCAGTCTTCAGGGGGCCGGCTATGGCTACACCTTC	CASSLQGAGYGYTF
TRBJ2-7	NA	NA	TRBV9	TGTGCCAGCAGCGTCGGACAGAGCTCCTACGAGCAGTACTTC	CASSVGQSSYEQYF
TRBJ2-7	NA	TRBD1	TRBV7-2	TGTGCCAGCAGCGGGGACAGGGGGGGCTACGAGCAGTACTTC	CASSGDRGGYEQYF
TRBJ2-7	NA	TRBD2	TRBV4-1	TGCGCCAGCAGCCAAGAACCAGCGGGGGGGAGCTACGAGCAGTACTTC	CASSQEPAGGSYEQYF
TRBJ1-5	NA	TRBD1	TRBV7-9	TGTGCCAGCAGCTTAGGTATCTTGGGACAGGGGCCCCAGCCCCAGCATTTT	CASSLGILGQGPQPQHF
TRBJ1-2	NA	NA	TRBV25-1	TGTGCCAGCAGTGACCTAAACCCGACCGGCTATGGCTACACCTTC	CASSDLNPTGYGYTF
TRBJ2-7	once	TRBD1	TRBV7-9	TGTGCCAGCAGCGGACAGGGGGGGAACTCCTACGAGCAGTACTTC	CASSGQGGNSYEQYF
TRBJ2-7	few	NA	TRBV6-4	TGTGCCAGCAGTGGGCCGTCCTACGAGCAGTACTTC	CASSGPSYEQYF
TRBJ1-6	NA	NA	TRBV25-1	TGTGCCAGCAGTGAATTGGGGGACCAGCCCCTCCACTTT	CASSELGDQPLHF
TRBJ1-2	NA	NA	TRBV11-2	TGTGCCAGCAGCTTAGGGGGCGTTAACTATGGCTACACCTTC	CASSLGGVNYGYTF
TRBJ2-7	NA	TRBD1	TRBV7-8	TGTGCCAGCAGCAGCCGGGACAGTGTTCCCTCCTACGAGCAGTACTTC	CASSSRDSVPSYEQYF
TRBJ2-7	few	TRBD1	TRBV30	TGTGCCTGGCACAGGGGGCCCTACGAGCAGTACTTC	CAWHRGPYEQYF
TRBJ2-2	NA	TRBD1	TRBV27	TGTGCCAGCAGAGGACAGGGCGTTGCCAACACCGGGGAGCTGTTTTTT	CASRGQGVANTGELFF
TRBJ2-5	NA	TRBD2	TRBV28	TGTGCCAGCAGTTCACCCAGGAAGCGGGGCGAAGAGACCCAGTACTTC	CASSSPRKRGEETQYF
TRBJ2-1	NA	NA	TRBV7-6	TGTGCCAGCAGCTTAGCAATAGCGTCGAACCGTTACAATGAGCAGTTCTTC	CASSLAIASNRYNEQFF
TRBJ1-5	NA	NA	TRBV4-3	TGCGCCAGCAGCCAAGATCGGAGACAGCCCCAGCATTTT	CASSQDRRQPQHF